The 27 T cell receptor beta chains reported below all come from one sample, sequenced in a study of blood T cell repertoires in COVID-19. Sequenced by immunoSEQ multiplex PCR; TCRdb stores in-frame clones only, minus some. Among roughly 250,000 clones listed, approximately 91% were seen once. Sequencing input: PBMCs or T cells enriched from blood (not recorded which). The receptors here all came from a woman aged 40 to 49 with acute COVID-19.

The chain uses TRBV6-6 and TRBJ2-1, with 8 bases that match TRBD1. Germline V CDR1 and CDR2: MNHNY, SVGAGI (reference sequence). CDR3 length: 14 residues. V lost 2 bases to trimming and J lost 7 bases; unmatched junction nucleotides: 4. CDR3 loop: CASSYGQGVNEQFF. The CDR3 coding sequence is TGTGCCAGCAGTTACGGACAGGGAGTTAATGAGCAGTTCTTC.

This clone was seen more than once but under ten times. The V and J genes are TRBV7-8 and TRBJ1-2; the D is unclear. Per the germline V gene, CDR1 is SGHVS and CDR2 is FQNEAQ. V lost 1 base and J 4 bases, leaving 7 bases between the germline ends. CDR3 length: 13 residues. The CDR3 reads CASSLEAGYGYTF. Here the CDR3 DNA reads TGTGCCAGCAGCTTAGAGGCAGGCTATGGCTACACCTTC. Together with reference TRBV7-8 and TRBJ1-2, the CDR3 gives the full variable domain: GAGVSQSPRYKVAKRGQDVALRCDPISGHVSLFWYQQALGQGPEFLTYFQNEAQLDKSGLPSDRFFAERPEGSVSTLKIQRTQQEDSAVYLCASSLEAGYGYTFGSGTRLTVV.

The chain couples TRBV9 to TRBJ1-3, with D possibly TRBD1 on 5 matching bases. Germline V gene sequence: CDR1 SGDLS, CDR2 YYNGEE. Trimming shortened V by 0 bases and J by 4 bases, and 8 bases separated the two germline ends. CDR3 length: 14 residues. CDR3 coding DNA: TGTGCCAGCAGCGTAGCAGGGCACGGAAACACCATATATTTT. It translates to CASSVAGHGNTIYF.

The J gene is TRBJ1-2, the V gene TRBV27, with 9 bases that match TRBD1. Trimming took 6 bases from V and 7 from J; bases not matched to a gene: 15. The CDR3 runs to 16 residues. Germline CDR1 is MNHEY and CDR2 is SMNVEV (reference sequence). The CDR3 loop reads CASRSPGQGRLGGYTF. The CDR3 nucleotides read TGTGCCAGCAGGTCTCCGGGACAGGGTCGATTGGGTGGCTACACCTTC.

This rearrangement joins TRBV6-1 to TRBJ1-2, with 9 bases that match TRBD1. The V and J ends lost 2 bases and 7 bases, in that order; junction bases with no gene match: 5. This CDR3 contains 14 residues. Germline V gives CDR1 MNHNS, CDR2 SASEGT. DNA for the CDR3: TGTGCCAGCAGTGAATCGGACAGGGGTAGTGGCTACACCTTC. Protein sequence: CASSESDRGSGYTF.

The count of this clone is one. The DNA is omitted, as the CDR3 cannot be located on it reliably, and the CDR3 follows TCRdb's listing. Here the CDR3 reads CASSTSGQGDNQPQHF. The rearrangement links TRBV2 to TRBJ1-5; the table's D gene call, TRBD1, was not cross checked with the DNA. Germline-derived CDR1 and CDR2 are SNHLY and FYNNEI. The CDR3 is 16 residues long, counting both termini.

The chain has TRBV21-1 and TRBJ1-1; the DNA was not used to check the table's D call, TRBD1. TRBV21-1 is labeled a pseudogene. The CDR3 has 19 residues. CDR3 loop: CASSRTATNAGTPYTEAFF. CDR3 DNA sequence: TGTGCCAGCAGCCGTACAGCCACCAACGCCGGGACACCATACACTGAAGCTTTCTTT.

Only a few counts were recorded for this clone. The rearrangement links TRBV13 to TRBJ1-2; D not certain. Germline-derived CDR1 and CDR2 are PRHDT and FYEKMQ (reference sequence). CDR3 length equals 16 residues. Trimming removed 2 bases at V and 2 bases at J, with 15 bases between. CDR3: CASSLQQKRANYGYTF. The CDR3, as DNA: TGTGCCAGCAGCTTACAGCAGAAGAGGGCGAACTATGGCTACACCTTC.

This clone appeared a single time. The chain uses TRBV5-8 and TRBJ1-2; the match to TRBD1 covers 8 bases. J lost 6 bases, V lost 4 bases, and 5 bases had no gene match. Germline V gene lookup returns CDR1 SGHTS and CDR2 YDEGEE. CDR3 length: 13 amino acids. In nucleotides, the CDR3 is TGTGCCAGCAGCCCGCAGGGGGCCGATGGCTACACCTTC. This gives the protein CASSPQGADGYTF.

The V and J genes are TRBV24-1 and TRBJ2-3; 7 bases are a match to TRBD2. Germline V gene sequence: CDR1 KGHDR, CDR2 SFDVKD. V was pared by 3 bases and J by 3 bases, with 5 bases of the junction left unmatched. The CDR3 has 15 amino acids. CDR3 protein: CATSDLREGTDTQYF. Here the CDR3 DNA reads TGTGCCACCAGTGATCTGAGGGAGGGAACAGATACGCAGTATTTT.

This sequence joins TRBV30 and TRBJ2-6; 9 nucleotides align to TRBD1. The ends lost 2 bases at V and 1 base at J; junction bases unmatched: 9. CDR1 is GTSNPN and CDR2 is SVGIG in the germline V gene (reference sequence). The CDR3 consists of 18 residues. CDR3 nucleotide sequence: TGTGCCTGGAGTCGTGGGACAGGGTTGGGATCTGGGGCCAACGTCCTGACTTTC. As protein: CAWSRGTGLGSGANVLTF.

This sequence joins TRBV18 and TRBJ1-1; D gene ambiguous. Germline assignment: CDR1 KGHSH and CDR2 LQKENI. V gave up 2 bases and J gave up 1 base, with 8 bases separating them. There are 14 residues in the CDR3. CDR3 DNA: TGTGCCAGCTCACCAATCTCCCGGAACACTGAAGCTTTCTTT. This gives the protein CASSPISRNTEAFF.

The DNA of the CDR3 is TGTGCCAGCAGCTTCAGACTAGCGGGGAATGAGCAGTTCTTC. Residues: CASSFRLAGNEQFF. The V call is TRBV7-2, the J call TRBJ2-1; 11 nucleotides match TRBD2. Looked up from germline, CDR1 is SGHTA and CDR2 is FQGNSA. The CDR3 has 14 residues. Unmatched junction bases numbered 2, after V lost 3 bases and J lost 7 bases.

Only one count was recorded for this clone. The genes are TRBV5-1 and TRBJ2-1, with D possibly matching TRBD1 (7 bases). The CDR3 is 15 residues long. Germline V gene data show CDR1 as SGHRS and CDR2 as YFSETQ. V was clipped by 3 bases and J by 1 base, with 11 bases between them. The CDR3 nucleotides are TGCGCCAGCAGCTCTCAGGGGGGTTCCTACAATGAGCAGTTCTTC. Its protein is CASSSQGGSYNEQFF.

V usage is TRBV11-2 and J usage is TRBJ2-7; D gene unclear. The CDR3 has 13 amino acids. The V end lost 6 bases, the J end lost 0 bases, and 9 bases lay between the germline ends. The germline V gene has CDR1 SGHAT and CDR2 FQNNGV. As DNA, the CDR3 is TGTGCCAGCAGTTCGGCGGCCTCCTACGAGCAGTACTTC. Amino acids: CASSSAASYEQYF.

A single count supports this clone. This sequence joins TRBV4-3 and TRBJ2-3; D is ambiguous. Trimming stripped 1 base from V and 1 base from J, with 9 bases between. Per the germline V gene, CDR1 is LGHNA and CDR2 is YSLEER. This CDR3 is 15 amino acids long. For the CDR3, the DNA is TGCGCCAGCAGCCAAGGGCTAGACCGCACAGATACGCAGTATTTT. Translated, it gives CASSQGLDRTDTQYF.

Concerning this clone itself: Other DNA sequences within the sample encode an identical CDR3. The rearrangement uses TRBV18 and TRBJ1-5, with D possibly TRBD1 on 5 matching bases. CDR1 is KGHSH, CDR2 LQKENI, per germline. Trimming removed 2 bases at V and 4 bases at J, with 6 bases between. This CDR3 spans 13 amino acids. As DNA, the CDR3 is TGTGCCAGCTCACCAGACAGAAATCAGCCCCAGCATTTT. Translation gives CASSPDRNQPQHF. Combining the CDR3 with reference TRBV18 and TRBJ1-5 gives the whole variable domain NAGVMQNPRHLVRRRGQEARLRCSPMKGHSHVYWYRQLPEEGLKFMVYLQKENIIDESGMPKERFSAEFPKEGPSILRIQQVVRGDSAAYFCASSPDRNQPQHFGDGTRLSIL.

This CDR3 is CASSRGTGKETQYF. CDR3 bases: TGTGCCAGCAGCCGGGGGACAGGCAAAGAGACCCAGTACTTC. The chain has TRBV7-6 and TRBJ2-5, with TRBD1 matching 8 bases. Germline V gene sequence: CDR1 SGHVS, CDR2 FNYEAQ. The CDR3 totals 14 residues. V was pared by 5 bases and J by 3 bases, with 5 bases of the junction left unmatched.

This clone showed up many times. The chain combines TRBV2 with TRBJ2-2; 9 nucleotides line up with TRBD2. Germline CDR1 SNHLY, CDR2 FYNNEI. The CDR3 sequence is 18 residues long. V was pared by 6 bases and J by 0 bases, with 11 bases of the junction left unmatched. The DNA of the CDR3 is TGTGCCAGCAGGAACCGACTAGCGGTTAACGCGAACACCGGGGAGCTGTTTTTT. Protein product: CASRNRLAVNANTGELFF.

The rearrangement uses TRBV14 and TRBJ1-2; D is perhaps TRBD1 (5 bases). The germline gives CDR1 SGHDN, CDR2 FVKESK. V shed 3 bases and J shed 4 bases, with 15 bases lying between them. This CDR3 has 15 amino acids. The CDR3 spells CASSQAFGAPYGYTF. CDR3 DNA sequence: TGTGCCAGCAGCCAGGCCTTTGGGGCCCCCTATGGCTACACCTTC.

CDR3 amino acids: CASSLGRDSINIQYF. The DNA of the CDR3 is TGTGCCAGCAGCTTAGGACGGGACTCTATAAACATTCAGTACTTC. The chain is built from TRBV11-3 and TRBJ2-4, with D maybe TRBD2 (6 bases). CDR3 length: 15 amino acids. Germline V CDR1 and CDR2: SGHNT, YENEEA. Trimming took 1 base from V and 6 from J, leaving 13 bases between them.

The chain has TRBV6-2 or TRBV6-3 and TRBJ1-1; the match to TRBD1 covers 7 bases. J was trimmed by 0 bases and V by 6 bases; bases with no gene match: 4. Germline CDR1 MNHEY, CDR2 SVGEGT. The CDR3 contains 14 residues. The chain's CDR3 is CASSQGQMNTEAFF. The CDR3 nucleotides are TGTGCCAGCAGCCAGGGACAGATGAACACTGAAGCTTTCTTT.

The chain uses TRBV11-3 and TRBJ1-6; D may be TRBD1 (5 bases). This CDR3 spans 16 amino acids. The V gene's germline CDR1 is SGHNT and CDR2 YENEEA. V gave up 0 bases and J gave up 10 bases, with 16 bases separating them. CDR3 sequence: CASSLDYGQGSSPLHF. In DNA form, the CDR3 reads TGTGCCAGCAGCTTAGATTATGGCCAGGGATCCTCACCCCTCCACTTT.

This chain uses TRBV5-1 with TRBJ1-5; 8 bases map to TRBD1. Germline V CDR1 and CDR2: SGHRS, YFSETQ. With 4 bases clipped from V and 4 bases from J, the junction kept 34 bases outside the gene matches. The CDR3 is made up of 24 amino acids. The CDR3 bases are TGCGCCAGCAGCGTGCACGGAACATGGGGACATCGGGACAGGTCTCTTGGACCGAATCAGCCCCAGCATTTT. The encoded protein is CASSVHGTWGHRDRSLGPNQPQHF. Full variable domain (outside the CDR3, taken from reference TRBV5-1 and TRBJ1-5): KAGVTQTPRYLIKTRGQQVTLSCSPISGHRSVSWYQQTPGQGLQFLFEYFSETQRNKGNFPGRFSGRQFSNSRSEMNVSTLELGDSALYLCASSVHGTWGHRDRSLGPNQPQHFGDGTRLSIL.

The gene calls are TRBV7-2 and TRBJ1-2, with 9 bases aligning to TRBD1. In germline, CDR1 is SGHTA, CDR2 FQGNSA. V lost 5 bases to trimming and J lost 6 bases; unmatched junction nucleotides: 10. The CDR3 covers 15 residues. CDR3: CASSPTGTGPHGYTF. In DNA, the CDR3 is TGTGCCAGCAGCCCAACCGGGACAGGGCCGCATGGCTACACCTTC.

The chain recombines TRBV6-6 with TRBJ2-5, with 10 bases matching TRBD1. V trimming: 6 bases; J trimming: 0 bases; junction bases outside the gene matches: 4. CDR3 length: 15 residues. The V gene's germline CDR1 is MNHNY and CDR2 SVGAGI (reference sequence). CDR3 sequence: CASRLGQGYQETQYF. The CDR3 DNA follows: TGTGCCAGCAGATTGGGACAGGGGTACCAAGAGACCCAGTACTTC.

This clone was picked up one time. The chain joins TRBV7-8 to TRBJ1-6, with TRBD1 matching over 8 bases. J was trimmed by 6 bases and V by 1 base; bases with no gene match: 2. Germline-derived CDR1 and CDR2 are SGHVS and FQNEAQ. CDR3 size: 15 residues. In DNA, the CDR3 is TGTGCCAGCAGCTTAGGGGACAGGCCTAATTCACCCCTCCACTTT. It is translated as CASSLGDRPNSPLHF.